This TCR beta chain was obtained from a study of Ad26.COV2.S vaccination and SARS-CoV-2 variants. Treatment described: around 19 received Ad26.COV2.S at low or high dose, single or two shots; about 5 received placebo; per-sample allocation not given. Following the first vaccine or placebo injection, samples were taken on day 63. The repertoire was sequenced with immunoSEQ multiplex PCR; TCRdb's copy has only in-frame clones and lacks some. The data show some 250,000 clones, approximately 90% seen once. The CDR3 length is 15 residues. V was shortened by 2 bases and J by 1 base, with 12 bases between the two germline ends. The V gene's germline CDR1 is MNHEY and CDR2 SVGAGI.

The sequences come from peripheral blood, collected in a trial of Ad26.COV2.S vaccine versus placebo. This clonotype was obtained from a person between 18 and 65 years old who received the Ad26.COV2.S COVID-19 vaccine or a placebo. The V call is TRBV6-5, the J call TRBJ2-7; D possibly corresponds to TRBD2 (5 bases). CDR3 sequence: CASSYEGGRSYEQYF. The CDR3, as DNA: TGTGCCAGCAGTTACGAGGGTGGAAGGTCCTACGAGCAGTACTTC.